This TCR beta chain was sequenced during a study of T-cell memory formation after mild COVID-19. Study-level background: The two donors had largely donor-specific TCR clusters. Study-wide results and caveats: Pre-infection memory showed some responding clones, and this suggested that cross-reactive memory joined. Among contracting clones, CD4+ were mainly CM/EM and CD8+ enriched in EMRA. Later expanders leaned CD4+, whereas clones that contracted between day 15 and 85 were balanced CD4/CD8.

TCRdb passed the 5' RACE reads through MiXCR, listing each CDR3 protein once. This repertoire shows 350,000 to 500,000 distinct CDR3 sequences, about 25% found once; its top ten account for 13%. In this sample, this clonotype turned up a few times. No antigen is known for it. Sequenced sample: PBMCs or a T cell subset sorted from them (not recorded which). This sequence was found in an adult woman who had mild COVID-19 (a few samples of this study predate the infection). Cell type and time point are not known.

Written as DNA, the CDR3 is TGTGCCAGCAGCTTTGGCGCCCTGGCAGATACGCAGTATTTT. As protein: CASSFGALADTQYF. The V call is TRBV7-2, the J call TRBJ2-3, with D hard to call. Germline V CDR1 and CDR2: SGHTA, FQGNSA. Trimming took 3 bases from V and 4 from J, leaving 11 bases between them. The CDR3 sequence is 14 residues long.